Listed below are T cell receptor beta chains from one sample, sequenced in a study of blood T cell repertoires in COVID-19. Generated by immunoSEQ multiplex PCR, the TCRdb table keeps only in-frame clones and is missing some. The sample shows under 250,000 clones, 60% to 85% of them seen only once. Sequencing was performed on peripheral blood. All receptors come from a woman in her 70s with acute or convalescent COVID-19. CDR3s include the opening cysteine and the closing phenylalanine or tryptophan. Each record gives: J gene, V gene, D gene, clone size, CDR3 DNA, CDR3 protein. The D gene is left open where the match is weak. Some rows have no size entry. The others give once, few or many, or a class for an expanded clone.

J: TRBJ2-7
V: TRBV28
D: TRBD1
size: once
DNA: TGTGCCAGCAGTTCGGGACAGTCCCGGGGCAAGCAGTACTTC
CDR3: CASSSGQSRGKQYF

J: TRBJ1-1
V: TRBV5-5
D: -
size: -
DNA: TGTGCCAGCAGCTTGGTCTTCAGGGGGAACACTGAAGCTTTCTTT
CDR3: CASSLVFRGNTEAFF

J: TRBJ2-1
V: TRBV30
D: TRBD2
size: few
DNA: TGTGCCTGGACTAGCGGGAGCTCCTACAATGAGCAGTTCTTC
CDR3: CAWTSGSSYNEQFF

J: TRBJ1-1
V: TRBV14
D: -
size: few
DNA: TGTGCCAGCAGCCTCGGTCCCTACACTGAAGCTTTCTTT
CDR3: CASSLGPYTEAFF

J: TRBJ1-3
V: TRBV7-2
D: TRBD1
size: -
DNA: TGTGCCAGCAGCGGTTCAGACAGGGTAGGGTTCTCTGGAAACACCATATATTTT
CDR3: CASSGSDRVGFSGNTIYF

J: TRBJ1-1
V: TRBV9
D: -
size: -
DNA: TGTGCCAGCAGCGTAGTTAGGAACACTGAAGCTTTCTTT
CDR3: CASSVVRNTEAFF

J: TRBJ1-4
V: TRBV7-2
D: -
size: -
DNA: TGTGCCAGCAGCTTATATCGGGGGAGGGAACTGTTTTTT
CDR3: CASSLYRGRELFF

J: TRBJ2-5
V: TRBV19
D: TRBD2
size: -
DNA: TGTGCCAGTAGTACGGGACTAGTCCAGACCCAGTACTTC
CDR3: CASSTGLVQTQYF

J: TRBJ2-7
V: TRBV5-1
D: -
size: once
DNA: TGCGCCAGCAGGGGAGGATTGATGTCCTACGAGCAGTACTTC
CDR3: CASRGGLMSYEQYF

J: TRBJ1-4
V: TRBV18
D: -
size: once
DNA: TGTGCCAGCTCACCACCTAACAATTTGGAGGAACTGTTTTTT
CDR3: CASSPPNNLEELFF

J: TRBJ1-1
V: TRBV11-1
D: TRBD1
size: few
DNA: TGTGCCAGCAGCTTGGACGAAGACAGGGGGCGAACTTTCTTT
CDR3: CASSLDEDRGRTFF

J: TRBJ1-2
V: TRBV9
D: -
size: few
DNA: TGTGCCAGCCGCAGGGTTTCTGACTATGGCTACACCTTC
CDR3: CASRRVSDYGYTF

J: TRBJ2-3
V: TRBV2
D: -
size: -
DNA: TGTGCCAGCTCAACAGGGTCAGGCCCAGATACGCAGTATTTT
CDR3: CASSTGSGPDTQYF

J: TRBJ1-3
V: TRBV7-8
D: -
size: -
DNA: TGTGCCAGCAGCACAGGGCAGCTCGGAAACACCATATATTTT
CDR3: CASSTGQLGNTIYF

J: TRBJ2-5
V: TRBV11-1
D: -
size: -
DNA: TGTGCCAGCAGCCCCCGGGGGGCTCCAGAGACCCAGTACTTC
CDR3: CASSPRGAPETQYF

J: TRBJ2-5
V: TRBV6-6
D: TRBD1
size: once
DNA: TGTGCCAGCAGTCTGACAGGGGGTCTCCAAGAGACCCAGTACTTC
CDR3: CASSLTGGLQETQYF

J: TRBJ1-4
V: TRBV6-5
D: -
size: -
DNA: TGTGCCAGCAGTTACTCAGCGGAGGGAGGTAATGAAAAACTGTTTTTT
CDR3: CASSYSAEGGNEKLFF

J: TRBJ2-7
V: TRBV6-5
D: TRBD2
size: -
DNA: TGTGCCAGCAGTCGGACTAGCGGCCCCTACGAGCAGTACTTC
CDR3: CASSRTSGPYEQYF

J: TRBJ1-1
V: TRBV29-1
D: TRBD1
size: -
DNA: TGCAGCGTTGTCGGAGACAGGGGTCACACTGAAGCTTTCTTT
CDR3: CSVVGDRGHTEAFF

J: TRBJ1-5
V: TRBV3-1/TRBV3-2
D: -
size: -
DNA: TGTGCCAGCAGCCAAGCCTCGGGATGGGATCAGCCCCAGCATTTT
CDR3: CASSQASGWDQPQHF

J: TRBJ1-2
V: TRBV2
D: TRBD1
size: -
DNA: TGTGCCAGCAGCGAAACAGGACAGGCGGGCTATGGCTACACCTTC
CDR3: CASSETGQAGYGYTF

J: TRBJ2-5
V: TRBV9
D: TRBD1
size: -
DNA: TGTGCCAGCAGCACCGCAGGGGGCACGGGGGAGACCCAGTACTTC
CDR3: CASSTAGGTGETQYF

J: TRBJ2-5
V: TRBV3-1/TRBV3-2
D: TRBD1
size: few
DNA: TGTGCCAGCAGCCTTCGGGACAGGGTCGAGACCCAGTACTTC
CDR3: CASSLRDRVETQYF

J: TRBJ1-4
V: TRBV10-3
D: -
size: -
DNA: TGTGCCATCAGGGACAGCCCTAATGAAAAACTGTTTTTT
CDR3: CAIRDSPNEKLFF

J: TRBJ2-1
V: TRBV24-1
D: TRBD2
size: -
DNA: TGTGCCACCAGTGCCCTACTAGCGGGAGGGCAGTTCTTC
CDR3: CATSALLAGGQFF

J: TRBJ2-5
V: TRBV3-1/TRBV3-2
D: -
size: once
DNA: TGTGCCAGCAGCCAAGACGTCCAGACCCAGTACTTC
CDR3: CASSQDVQTQYF

J: TRBJ1-2
V: TRBV3-1/TRBV3-2
D: -
size: once
DNA: TGTGCCAGCAGCCAGACGACAGATGGCTACACCTTC
CDR3: CASSQTTDGYTF

J: TRBJ2-2
V: TRBV5-1
D: TRBD2
size: few
DNA: TGCGCCAGCAGCCCCTCTAGCGGGATAACCGGGGAGCTGTTTTTT
CDR3: CASSPSSGITGELFF

J: TRBJ2-7
V: TRBV11-2
D: -
size: -
DNA: TGTGCCAGCAGCTTAGGGTTGGCTCTCGAGCAGTACTTC
CDR3: CASSLGLALEQYF

J: TRBJ2-2
V: TRBV19
D: -
size: -
DNA: TGTGCCAGTAGTATCTGGGGCGCGAACACCGGGGAGCTGTTTTTT
CDR3: CASSIWGANTGELFF

J: TRBJ1-2
V: TRBV5-4
D: TRBD1
size: -
DNA: TGTGCCAGCAGCGGCGGACAGGGAGGAGGCTATGGCTACACCTTC
CDR3: CASSGGQGGGYGYTF

J: TRBJ2-7
V: TRBV18
D: TRBD2
size: -
DNA: TGTGCCAGCTCACTAACTAGCGGGAGCTCCCACGAGCAGTACTTC
CDR3: CASSLTSGSSHEQYF

J: TRBJ2-7
V: TRBV11-2
D: TRBD2
size: -
DNA: TGTGCCAGCAGCTTAGTGGGGGTGAGGCGGGAGGACCCCTACGAGCAGTACTTC
CDR3: CASSLVGVRREDPYEQYF

J: TRBJ2-7
V: TRBV3-1/TRBV3-2
D: -
size: -
DNA: TGTGCCAGCAGCCAAAAAGCCAGGGGCCTGCAGTACTTC
CDR3: CASSQKARGLQYF

J: TRBJ2-6
V: TRBV25-1
D: -
size: -
DNA: TGTGCCAGCAGTGAATATCAGGGTACCTCCTCTGGGGCCAACGTCCTGACTTTC
CDR3: CASSEYQGTSSGANVLTF

J: TRBJ1-1
V: TRBV6-1
D: -
size: -
DNA: TGTGCCAGCAGTGAACACACGGGCACTGAAGCTTTCTTT
CDR3: CASSEHTGTEAFF

J: TRBJ2-3
V: TRBV25-1
D: TRBD2
size: -
DNA: TGTGCCAGCGCCGGGACTAGCGGGCTCTCGGGCACAGATACGCAGTATTTT
CDR3: CASAGTSGLSGTDTQYF

J: TRBJ1-1
V: TRBV19
D: TRBD1
size: -
DNA: TGTGCCAGCACCGGGACAGGGGGCATGAACACTGAAGCTTTCTTT
CDR3: CASTGTGGMNTEAFF

J: TRBJ2-3
V: TRBV18
D: TRBD2
size: once
DNA: TGTGCCAGCTCATCAACGAGGGAGGGCCCCTACACAGATACGCAGTATTTT
CDR3: CASSSTREGPYTDTQYF

J: TRBJ1-1
V: TRBV7-8
D: TRBD1
size: few
DNA: TGTGCCAGCAGTTCCAGACAGGGCGGGAAGAACACTGAAGCTTTCTTT
CDR3: CASSSRQGGKNTEAFF

J: TRBJ2-5
V: TRBV11-2
D: TRBD2
size: -
DNA: TGTGCCAGCAGCCAGACTAGCGGGAGTCTCAGGGAGACCCAGTACTTC
CDR3: CASSQTSGSLRETQYF

J: TRBJ2-7
V: TRBV6-5
D: TRBD1
size: -
DNA: TGTGCCAGCAGTTACTCCAACAGGGGATACGAGCAGTACTTC
CDR3: CASSYSNRGYEQYF

J: TRBJ1-5
V: TRBV3-1/TRBV3-2
D: -
size: -
DNA: TGTGCCAGCAGCGAGGCGACGGGACAGCCCCAGCATTTT
CDR3: CASSEATGQPQHF

J: TRBJ2-2
V: TRBV9
D: -
size: -
DNA: TGTGCCAGCAGCGTAGAGGGGCAGGGGAACACCGGGGAGCTGTTTTTT
CDR3: CASSVEGQGNTGELFF

J: TRBJ1-1
V: TRBV6-5
D: TRBD1
size: -
DNA: TGTGCCAGCAGCCCGCGGGACAGCTGGACTGAAGCTTTCTTT
CDR3: CASSPRDSWTEAFF

J: TRBJ1-2
V: TRBV12-3/TRBV12-4
D: -
size: -
DNA: TGTGCCAGCAGTGCCGGGACAAATTCTGGCTACACCTTC
CDR3: CASSAGTNSGYTF

J: TRBJ2-7
V: TRBV7-9
D: TRBD1
size: -
DNA: TGTGCCAGCAGCTCAGTGGGGACAGGGGGATCCGAGCAGTACTTC
CDR3: CASSSVGTGGSEQYF

J: TRBJ1-1
V: TRBV29-1
D: -
size: -
DNA: TGCAGCGTTGCTTGGACACCGAACACTGAAGCTTTCTTT
CDR3: CSVAWTPNTEAFF

J: TRBJ1-1
V: TRBV5-1
D: -
size: -
DNA: TGCGCCAGCAGCTTTACGGGAACGGCAGGGAACACTGAAGCTTTCTTT
CDR3: CASSFTGTAGNTEAFF